This T cell receptor (beta chain) emerged from a study of T-cell reconstitution after alpha-beta-depleted transplantation in children (dated by TCRdb to about 2016). For the wider study: Using TCR repertoire profiling, the study quantitatively followed how T-cell immune reconstitution unfolded in children after TCRalphabeta/CD19-depleted allogeneic hematopoietic cell transplantation. What the study reported, not specific to this receptor: In some patients, high TCRbeta diversity at day 60 was attributed to recipient T cells and intrathymic progenitors that had survived conditioning. Over subsequent months, a decline in hyperexpanded clone frequencies was noted, and after one year, T-cell counts and TCRbeta diversity were mostly ascribed to newly produced T cells. The apparently early alphabetaT-cell count recovery about two months after transplant was reportedly dependent on only several hundred rapidly expanded clones derived from non-depleted graft cells.

The library relied on PCR. Sequencing instrument: Illumina HiSeq 2500. TCR library preparation used molecular barcoding, with unique molecular identifiers applied to normalize quantification of the TCRbeta repertoire. The public reads were reprocessed in TCRdb via fastp at Q25 and MiXCR, keeping in-frame beta chains. Identical CDR3 protein sequences are pooled into one entry, listed with their most common genes and DNA. The sample table records roughly 570,000 distinct CDR3 sequences; over 25% of these occur just once. The ten largest account for under 45% of the sample. Comment on this clonotype: Its specific antigen is unknown. Within one base of it there is no much larger clone, and no base qualities were kept.

The treatment or condition label for this specimen denotes: allogeneic hematopoietic cell transplantation with graft depleted of TCRalphabeta T cells and CD19 B cells. The children who served as transplant recipients had been given grafts of TCRalphabeta/CD19-depleted allogeneic hematopoietic cells. The sequences come from PBMCs, collected before TCRalphabeta/CD19-depleted stem cell transplant. The TCR originated in a boy in the first two years of life with Wiskott-Aldrich syndrome, due to receive a stem cell transplant.

The nucleotides are TGCGCCAGCAGTCCCACTAGCGGGGGGAGCTCCTACAATGAGCAGTTCTTC. Its amino acids are CASSPTSGGSSYNEQFF. This sequence uses TRBV5-1 and TRBJ2-1, and TRBD2 matches 12 of the central bases. V lost 5 bases and J lost 0 bases, and the count of bases not matched to a germline gene is 6. The germline V gene gives CDR1 as SGHRS and CDR2 as YFSETQ. The CDR3, cysteine through phenylalanine, is 17 amino acids long. The only DNA kept is the CDR3, 51 bases in frame from the first base.